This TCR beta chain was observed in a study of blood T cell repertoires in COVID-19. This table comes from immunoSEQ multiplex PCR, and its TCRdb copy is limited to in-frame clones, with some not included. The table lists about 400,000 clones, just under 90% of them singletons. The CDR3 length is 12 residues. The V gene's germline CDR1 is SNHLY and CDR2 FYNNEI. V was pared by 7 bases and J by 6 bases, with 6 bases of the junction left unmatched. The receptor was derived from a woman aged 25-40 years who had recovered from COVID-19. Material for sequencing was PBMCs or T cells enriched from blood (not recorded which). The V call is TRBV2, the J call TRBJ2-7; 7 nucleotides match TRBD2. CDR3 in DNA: TGTGCCAGCAAATTATGGGAGGGCGAGCAGTACTTC. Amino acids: CASKLWEGEQYF.